This TCR beta chain is from a study of post-analysis software for immune sequencing data. This clonotype was seen repeatedly, ten times or more. What it recognizes is unknown. Study-level findings and limits: Same-batch samples co-clustered strongly by F measure. When patients were compared with controls, about five TRBV segments were more frequent, TRBV5-6, TRBV5-1 and TRBV20-1 among them.

Each TCR beta cDNA library carried unique molecular identifiers. TCRdb re-called the PCR reads through MiXCR, storing one row per CDR3 protein. The repertoire holds hundreds of thousands of distinct CDR3 sequences, with 36% as singletons. The germline V gene has CDR1 ENHRY and CDR2 SYGVKD. The junction had 6 bases not matched to a gene; V was cut back by 0 bases and J by 2 bases. The CDR3 covers 18 residues. The TCR was taken from a girl aged 5 to 17 with multiple sclerosis. Source material: blood. This chain uses TRBV10-3 with TRBJ2-3; 12 positions agree with TRBD2. The CDR3 reads CAISESKTSGGLTDTQYF. The CDR3 DNA sequence: TGTGCCATCAGTGAGTCGAAGACTAGCGGGGGTCTCACAGATACGCAGTATTTT.